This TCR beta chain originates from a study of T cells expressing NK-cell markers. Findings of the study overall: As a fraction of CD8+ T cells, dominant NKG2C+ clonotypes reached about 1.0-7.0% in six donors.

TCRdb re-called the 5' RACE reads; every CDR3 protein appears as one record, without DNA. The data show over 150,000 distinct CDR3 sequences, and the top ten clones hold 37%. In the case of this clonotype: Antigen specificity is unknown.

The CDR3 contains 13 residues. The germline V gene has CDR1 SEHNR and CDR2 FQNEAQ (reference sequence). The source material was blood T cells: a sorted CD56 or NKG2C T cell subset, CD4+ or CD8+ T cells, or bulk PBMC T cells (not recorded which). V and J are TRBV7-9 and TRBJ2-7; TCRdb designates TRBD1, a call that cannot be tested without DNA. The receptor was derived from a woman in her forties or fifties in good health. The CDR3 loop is CASLDSSSYEQYF.